A selection of T cell receptor beta chains follows, all from one sample in a study of long-term antiretroviral therapy in people with HIV. Assay used: immunoSEQ multiplex PCR; TCRdb lists only in-frame clones, some missing. This sample has around 12,000 clones, with roughly 80% found just once. This specimen consisted of unsorted PBMCs, obtained 8 to 8.5 years after starting antiretroviral therapy. The receptor set was obtained from a middle-aged man with HIV. Both conserved end residues are part of each CDR3. Expanded clones get a size class; other rows say once, few or many, or leave the size out.

-,TRBV23-1,TRBJ1-6,CGGRFLGSPLHF
-,TRBV29-1,TRBJ2-1,CSVEGRGLGDEQFF
-,TRBV15,TRBJ2-5,CATSREREMEETQYF
once,TRBV11-2,TRBJ2-5,CASSLTGGAIETQYF
-,TRBV7-9,TRBJ1-5,CASSTLRGGSNQPQHF
few,TRBV7-9,TRBJ2-7,CASSSVGQGYEQYF
-,TRBV4-2,TRBJ2-1,CASSQNGKNEQFF
-,TRBV11-2,TRBJ2-1,CASSSRTGPFYNEQFF
-,TRBV6-5,TRBJ2-3,CASRIGTGGTDTQYF
-,TRBV5-1,TRBJ1-2,CASSLDGPHNGYTF
few,TRBV5-1,TRBJ2-7,CASTIGTHNSYEQYF
-,TRBV7-8,TRBJ2-7,CASSGEGQSSYEQYF
-,TRBV6-1,TRBJ2-1,CASTLDGGLYNEQFF
-,TRBV7-8,TRBJ2-7,CASSIGLAGGGYEQYF
once,TRBV6-5,TRBJ2-2,CASSYSNTGELFF
-,TRBV2,TRBJ1-1,CASSEAEGTEAFF
once,TRBV19,TRBJ1-1,CASRTGVEAFF
-,TRBV7-3,TRBJ2-3,CASSWGQGALADTQYF
-,TRBV21-1,TRBJ2-3,CASSKGPRATDTQYF
-,TRBV2,TRBJ2-7,CASTGKTAPTYEQYF
few,TRBV27,TRBJ2-6,CASSLQGSGANVLTF
-,TRBV4-1,TRBJ2-5,CASSQVWDLGLHPQETQYF
-,TRBV13,TRBJ2-2,CASSLEAATGELFF
-,TRBV9,TRBJ2-3,CASSVIVGDDTQYF
-,TRBV18,TRBJ2-3,CASSPPRTGGIDTQYF
-,TRBV6-1,TRBJ2-7,CASSEMGGSYEQYF
-,TRBV5-6,TRBJ2-2,CASSLEGGRTGELFF
-,TRBV6-5,TRBJ2-1,CASSYIVGEFNEQFF
-,TRBV7-9,TRBJ2-7,CASSLTNSEFSYEQYF
-,TRBV9,TRBJ2-1,CASARYNEQFF
-,TRBV27,TRBJ1-5,CASSLWQGEPQHF
-,TRBV27,TRBJ1-1,CASSLKQYGHEAFF
-,TRBV6-5,TRBJ1-1,CASSQGPEAFF
-,TRBV5-1,TRBJ2-7,CASSWGGYLSYEQYF
-,TRBV5-6,TRBJ2-7,CASSSHTSGGLYEQYF
-,TRBV11-2,TRBJ2-1,CASSSLYYNEQFF
-,TRBV7-3,TRBJ2-3,CASSLYGSFTDTQYF
-,TRBV19,TRBJ1-5,CASSINSEEVNQPQHF
-,TRBV7-8,TRBJ1-5,CASSPNVLTDQPQHF
-,TRBV29-1,TRBJ2-7,CSVVDRSSYEQYF
-,TRBV5-4,TRBJ2-5,CASSFEVAEETQYF
-,TRBV6-5,TRBJ1-2,CASSYSGVGNYGYTF
-,TRBV6-1,TRBJ1-1,CASTLEVGLNTEAFF
-,TRBV6-5,TRBJ2-5,CASSYSGSAETQYF
-,TRBV29-1,TRBJ1-1,CSVEGNTEAFF
-,TRBV6-5,TRBJ1-2,CASSYSNQGNYGYTF